This TCR beta chain was identified in a study of tumor and adjacent non-tumor tissue in lung cancer. Trimming stripped 5 bases from V and 13 bases from J, with 21 bases between. The CDR3 runs 14 residues. Three rounds of nested PCR, following a modified ARM-PCR protocol, produced the TCRbeta library. TCRdb fed the multiplex PCR reads into MiXCR, producing one record per CDR3 protein. Here the sample spans tens of thousands of distinct CDR3 sequences, 55% to 70% being singletons. The template was RNA from unsorted bulk tissue. More than 3 cm separated this lung sample from the edge of the tumor. This chain connects TRBV12-3 or TRBV12-4 to TRBJ2-1; no reliable D call. Sequencing input: distant non-tumor lung tissue. This clonotype originated in a woman in her 50s with non-small cell lung cancer. CDR3 nucleotide sequence: TGTGCCAGCAGTCTCAGTGGGCGAACTCTCGAACAGTTCTTC. Translated, it gives CASSLSGRTLEQFF.